This T cell receptor (beta chain) originates from a study of cytomegalovirus exposure and HLA in healthy donors. J gave up 4 bases and V 5 bases, and 5 bases lay outside the gene matches. The CDR3 loop spans 15 amino acids. CDR1 and CDR2 (germline): MRHNA, SNTAGT. The PCR used 60 Vbeta and 13 Jbeta primers. TCRdb's copy holds only in-frame clones and misses some; the assay was immunoSEQ multiplex PCR. The sample shows 130,000 or so clones, roughly 88% of them seen only once. Study conclusions and caveats: TCR beta V- and J-gene trimming, according to a later analysis, was linked to a missense DCLRE1C variant.

This clone was seen only a few times. Its matching antigen is unknown. This clonotype was obtained from a woman younger than 35 in good health and CMV-seropositive. The V gene is TRBV6-4, the J gene TRBJ2-2, with 9 nucleotides matching TRBD2. Sequenced: PBMCs. In DNA, the CDR3 is TGTGCCAGCAGTAAGCTAGCGGGGACCACCGGGGAGCTGTTTTTT. It yields the protein CASSKLAGTTGELFF.